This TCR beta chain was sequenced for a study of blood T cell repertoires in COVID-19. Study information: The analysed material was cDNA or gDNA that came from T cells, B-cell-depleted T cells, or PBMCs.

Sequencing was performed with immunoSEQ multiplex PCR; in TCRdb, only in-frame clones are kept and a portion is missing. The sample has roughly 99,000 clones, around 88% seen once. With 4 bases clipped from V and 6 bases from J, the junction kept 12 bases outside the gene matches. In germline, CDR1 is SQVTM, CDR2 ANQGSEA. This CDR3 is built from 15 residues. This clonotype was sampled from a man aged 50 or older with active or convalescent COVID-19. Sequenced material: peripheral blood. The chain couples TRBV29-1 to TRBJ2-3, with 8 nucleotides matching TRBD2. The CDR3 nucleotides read TGCAGCGTTGGCCCAGGAGCGGGAGTAGGGGATACGCAGTATTTT. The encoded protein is CSVGPGAGVGDTQYF.